The rows below give T cell receptor beta chains drawn from one sample of a study of blood T cell repertoires in COVID-19. Data came from immunoSEQ multiplex PCR; TCRdb stores just in-frame clones and leaves some out. The data contain approximately 120,000 clones, about three quarters of them singletons. The sample consisted of peripheral blood. The receptors stem from a woman in her 70s with acute or convalescent COVID-19. CDR3s include the opening cysteine and the closing phenylalanine or tryptophan. Each record gives: clone size, D gene, J gene, V gene, CDR3 DNA, CDR3 protein. D genes are given only for firm matches. The size entry is marked missing in some rows and otherwise reads once, few, many or a size class.

. | . | TRBJ2-7 | TRBV18 | TGTGCCAGCTCAAGTAACAGGGTTCTCTACGAGCAGTACTTC | CASSSNRVLYEQYF
. | TRBD2 | TRBJ2-3 | TRBV27 | TGTGCCAGCAGGACGGCAAAGCGGGGACCCACAGATACGCAGTATTTT | CASRTAKRGPTDTQYF
. | . | TRBJ1-2 | TRBV2 | TGTGCCAGCACAATCAGGGGCTCGGACTATGGCTACACCTTC | CASTIRGSDYGYTF
. | . | TRBJ2-5 | TRBV24-1 | TGTGCCACCAGTGATGGCGGTCTAGAGACCCAGTACTTC | CATSDGGLETQYF
. | . | TRBJ1-6 | TRBV12-3/TRBV12-4 | TGTGCCAGCAGTTTGGGAGGGAATTCACCCCTCCACTTT | CASSLGGNSPLHF
once | . | TRBJ1-4 | TRBV3-1/TRBV3-2 | TGTGCCAGCAGACCAAGATCGGGAACTAATGAAAAACTGTTTTTT | CASRPRSGTNEKLFF
. | TRBD1 | TRBJ1-6 | TRBV30 | TGTGCCTGGAGTGTACAGGGGAGTTCACCCCTCCACTTT | CAWSVQGSSPLHF
. | . | TRBJ1-2 | TRBV6-2/TRBV6-3 | TGTGCCAGCAGTCGGAACCTTGAGGAGAACTATGGCTACACCTTC | CASSRNLEENYGYTF
. | . | TRBJ1-1 | TRBV14 | TGTGCCAGCAGCCGACAGGCCGCACGGACTGAAGCTTTCTTT | CASSRQAARTEAFF
. | . | TRBJ2-7 | TRBV6-5 | TGTGCCAGCAAAATGGAACAGTCAAACTGGGAGCAGTACTTC | CASKMEQSNWEQYF
. | TRBD2 | TRBJ2-1 | TRBV6-5 | TGTGCCAGCAGTTACTCTCTAGCGGGAGGCCCCAATGAGCAGTTCTTC | CASSYSLAGGPNEQFF
. | TRBD2 | TRBJ2-7 | TRBV9 | TGTGCCAGCAGCGAGACTAGCGGTGATCCTATCTACGAGCAGTACTTC | CASSETSGDPIYEQYF
. | . | TRBJ2-7 | TRBV29-1 | TGCAGCGTTGAGATACCCGGACGCAGCGGTTCCTACTACGAGCAGTACTTC | CSVEIPGRSGSYYEQYF
. | . | TRBJ2-5 | TRBV5-1 | TGCGCCAGCAGCTTGGCCGAAGAGACCCAGTACTTC | CASSLAEETQYF
. | TRBD1 | TRBJ2-1 | TRBV29-1 | TGCAGCGGGGAGGGGACAGGGAATGATGAGCAGTTCTTC | CSGEGTGNDEQFF
. | . | TRBJ1-2 | TRBV6-1 | TGTGCCAGCAGTGACGGGGGCTATGGCTACACCTTC | CASSDGGYGYTF
. | . | TRBJ2-3 | TRBV5-1 | TGCGCCAGCAAGAAAAGGGGACAAGATACGCAGTATTTT | CASKKRGQDTQYF
. | . | TRBJ2-2 | TRBV7-8 | TGTGCCAGCAGCTTAGCGGGCCCCATAAGAAGTACCGGGAAGCTGTTTTTT | CASSLAGPIRSTGKLFF
. | TRBD2 | TRBJ2-1 | TRBV24-1 | TGTGCCACCAGTGATTTCGGAGTTAGCGGGGACAATGAGCAGTTCTTC | CATSDFGVSGDNEQFF
few | . | TRBJ1-4 | TRBV3-1/TRBV3-2 | TGTGCCAGCAGCCGGACAGAAAAACTGTTTTTT | CASSRTEKLFF
. | TRBD2 | TRBJ2-1 | TRBV28 | TGTGCCAGCAGGCCGACTAGCGGGAGGGATGAGCAGTTCTTC | CASRPTSGRDEQFF
. | . | TRBJ1-2 | TRBV2 | TGTGCCAGCAGTAACGAGATGAACTATGGCTACACCTTC | CASSNEMNYGYTF
. | . | TRBJ2-7 | TRBV7-9 | TGTGCCAGCGGCGACAGCTACGAGCAGTACTTC | CASGDSYEQYF
. | TRBD1 | TRBJ1-4 | TRBV5-1 | TGCGCCAGCAGCTTGGCCCTGACGGGACAGGGGAACGAAAAACTGTTTTTT | CASSLALTGQGNEKLFF
few | . | TRBJ1-4 | TRBV5-4 | TGTGCCAGCAGCTTGGCCGAGTCAACTAATGAAAAACTGTTTTTT | CASSLAESTNEKLFF
. | TRBD1 | TRBJ1-2 | TRBV12-3/TRBV12-4 | TGTGCCAGCACCCATGACAGGGCTGGCTACACCTTC | CASTHDRAGYTF